The rows below give T cell receptor beta chains drawn from one sample of a study of cytomegalovirus exposure and HLA in healthy donors. TCRdb's table, derived via immunoSEQ multiplex PCR, lists solely in-frame clones and lacks some. In the table there are approximately 110,000 clones, approximately 82% of which are singletons. The sample was PBMCs. The receptors were gathered from a man aged 35 to 55 in good health and CMV-seropositive. The CDR3 runs from the conserved cysteine through the conserved F or W. The D gene is left open where the match is weak. Some rows have no size entry. The others give once, few or many, or a class for an expanded clone.

>TRBD1|TRBV7-8|-|TRBJ2-1
TGTGCCAGCAGCTTCGAGGGGGCTCCACTCAATGAGCAGTTCTTC
CASSFEGAPLNEQFF
>TRBD2|TRBV4-2|-|TRBJ2-2
TGTGCCAGCAGCCTCCCCCCGGGAGGGAACACCGGGGAGCTGTTTTTT
CASSLPPGGNTGELFF
>TRBD2|TRBV7-3|-|TRBJ2-1
TGTGCCAGCAGACTTAGCGGGAGCTCCTACAATGAGCAGTTCTTC
CASRLSGSSYNEQFF
>TRBD2|TRBV29-1|-|TRBJ2-3
TGCAGCGTAGAGGTCTTAGCGGGAGTCACAGATACGCAGTATTTT
CSVEVLAGVTDTQYF
>-|TRBV6-5|-|TRBJ1-4
TGTGCCAGCAGGGAGGGGGGGGCCGGGGAAAAACTGTTTTTT
CASREGGAGEKLFF
>TRBD1|TRBV29-1|-|TRBJ1-2
TGCAGCGTTGAAGATGAGACAGGGGCGAGGGGCTACACCTTC
CSVEDETGARGYTF
>TRBD1|TRBV18|-|TRBJ2-7
TGTGCCACCTCTAGGGACAGAGCCTACGAGCAGTACTTC
CATSRDRAYEQYF
>TRBD2|TRBV2|-|TRBJ2-1
TGTGCCAGCGGCAGCGGGGGGGCCTATGAGCAGTTCTTC
CASGSGGAYEQFF
>-|TRBV7-8|-|TRBJ2-7
TGTGCCAGCAGCTTAGCGTTAGGAGGAGGTTACGAGCAGTACTTC
CASSLALGGGYEQYF
>-|TRBV11-2|-|TRBJ1-1
TGTGCCAGCAGCTTTCAGGTGGACACTGAAGCTTTCTTT
CASSFQVDTEAFF
>TRBD2|TRBV19|-|TRBJ2-7
TGTGCCAGTAGGCCCCGAAGTGCGGGGGGACACTACGAGCAGTACTTC
CASRPRSAGGHYEQYF
>-|TRBV11-3|-|TRBJ2-1
TGTGCCAGCAGCTTAACAGGAAGCTCCTACAATGAGCAGTTCTTC
CASSLTGSSYNEQFF
>-|TRBV2|-|TRBJ2-1
TGTGCCAGCCGGGACATACACAATGAGCAGTTCTTC
CASRDIHNEQFF
>-|TRBV7-8|-|TRBJ1-5
TGTGCCAGCAGCTTAGGGCTCATCAATCAGCCCCAGCATTTT
CASSLGLINQPQHF
>-|TRBV19|-|TRBJ1-1
TGTGCCAGTAAGCGGGACGGGGTCTGGGACACTGAAGCTTTCTTT
CASKRDGVWDTEAFF
>-|TRBV5-5|few|TRBJ2-3
TGTGCCAGCACCTCGGACGAGGGGGTGGGAAAAGATACGCAGTATTTT
CASTSDEGVGKDTQYF
>TRBD1|TRBV7-9|-|TRBJ1-1
TGTGCCAGCAGCTTTCCCCGACAGGGGGGGACTGAAGCTTTCTTT
CASSFPRQGGTEAFF
>-|TRBV29-1|-|TRBJ2-5
TGCAGCGTTGTGGAGGGCCAAGAGACCCAGTACTTC
CSVVEGQETQYF
>-|TRBV6-5|-|TRBJ2-7
TGTGCCAGCAGTTCCCGCCCCGGGGAACCCTACGAGCAGTACTTC
CASSSRPGEPYEQYF
>-|TRBV6-1|-|TRBJ1-1
TGTGCCAGCAGTGAAGGGACATTTGAAGCTTTCTTT
CASSEGTFEAFF
>-|TRBV5-1|-|TRBJ2-7
TGCGCCAGCAGCTTCGTTGGGGCAAGCGAGCAGTACTTC
CASSFVGASEQYF
>TRBD1|TRBV6-5|few|TRBJ1-1
TGTGCCAGCAGTTGGACAGGTTACACTGAAGCTTTCTTT
CASSWTGYTEAFF
>-|TRBV18|-|TRBJ2-3
TGTGCCAGCTCACCGCAACAGCTAGATACGCAGTATTTT
CASSPQQLDTQYF
>-|TRBV11-1|-|TRBJ2-3
TGTGCCAGCAGCAAACAGGCAGCTAGCACAGATACGCAGTATTTT
CASSKQAASTDTQYF
>TRBD2|TRBV7-9|once|TRBJ2-1
TGTGCCAGCAGCTCTAGCGGGAGGCCACACAATGAGCAGTTCTTC
CASSSSGRPHNEQFF
>TRBD2|TRBV27|-|TRBJ2-3
TGTGCCAGCAGTTTATACGCCCCAGCGGGGTCGCGCACAGATACGCAGTATTTT
CASSLYAPAGSRTDTQYF
>TRBD2|TRBV9|-|TRBJ2-5
TGTGCCAGCAGCCCGCGGGGGGGGACCCCTGGGGAGACCCAGTACTTC
CASSPRGGTPGETQYF
>TRBD1|TRBV11-3|-|TRBJ1-3
TGTGCCAGCAGCACGACAGGGTCTGGAAACACCATATATTTT
CASSTTGSGNTIYF
>TRBD2|TRBV28|few|TRBJ2-5
TGTGCCAGCAGTTCCTTGAGACTAGCGCTACAGACCCAGTACTTC
CASSSLRLALQTQYF
>TRBD1|TRBV28|-|TRBJ1-2
TGTGCCACGGACAGGAACTATGGCTACACCTTC
CATDRNYGYTF
>TRBD1|TRBV20-1|-|TRBJ2-1
TGCAGTAAGGACAGGTACAATGAGCAGTTCTTC
CSKDRYNEQFF
>-|TRBV19|-|TRBJ2-1
TGTGCCAGTAGTATTTTTTCATCACGGGCGGGGACCTACAATGAGCAGTTCTTC
CASSIFSSRAGTYNEQFF
>-|TRBV5-1|-|TRBJ1-1
TGCGCCAGCAGCTTGGGGGGGGGTCGGACTGAAGCTTTCTTT
CASSLGGGRTEAFF
>-|TRBV7-9|-|TRBJ2-7
TGTGCCAGCAGCCAGGGGCGGGCCCTCGAGCAGTACTTC
CASSQGRALEQYF
>TRBD2|TRBV7-9|once|TRBJ2-7
TGTGCCAGCAGCCGGGGGGATCCGACTGGTTACGAGCAGTACTTC
CASSRGDPTGYEQYF
>-|TRBV28|-|TRBJ2-7
TGTGCCAGCAAACAGGTACTAAGCTCCTACGAGCAGTACTTC
CASKQVLSSYEQYF